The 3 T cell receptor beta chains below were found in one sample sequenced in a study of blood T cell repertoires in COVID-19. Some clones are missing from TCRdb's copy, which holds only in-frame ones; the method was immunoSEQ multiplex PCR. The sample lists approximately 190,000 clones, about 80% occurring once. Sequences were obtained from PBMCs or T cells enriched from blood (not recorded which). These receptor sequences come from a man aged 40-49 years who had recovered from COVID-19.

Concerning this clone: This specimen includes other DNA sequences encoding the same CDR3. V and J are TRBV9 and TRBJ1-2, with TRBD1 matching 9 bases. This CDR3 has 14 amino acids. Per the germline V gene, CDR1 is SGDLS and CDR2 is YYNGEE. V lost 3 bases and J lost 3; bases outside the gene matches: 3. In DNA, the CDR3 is TGTGCCAGCAGCGCGGGACAGGGTGACTATGGCTACACCTTC. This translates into CASSAGQGDYGYTF.

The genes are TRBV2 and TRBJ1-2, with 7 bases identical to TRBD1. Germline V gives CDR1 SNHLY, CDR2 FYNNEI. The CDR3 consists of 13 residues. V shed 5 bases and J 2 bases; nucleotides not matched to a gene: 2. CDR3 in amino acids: CASSRDRNYGYTF. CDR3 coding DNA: TGTGCCAGCAGTCGGGACAGAAACTATGGCTACACCTTC.

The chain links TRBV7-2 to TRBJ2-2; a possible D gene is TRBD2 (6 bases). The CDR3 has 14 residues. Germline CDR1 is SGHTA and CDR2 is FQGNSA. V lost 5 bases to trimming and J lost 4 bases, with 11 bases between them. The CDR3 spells CASSTGTPTGELFF. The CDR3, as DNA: TGTGCCAGCAGCACCGGGACTCCCACCGGGGAGCTGTTTTTT.